Many counts were recorded for the clone carrying this T cell receptor (beta chain). This entry belongs to a study of T cells in Graves' hyperthyroidism and ophthalmopathy. RNA transcripts were the template for amplifying TCR beta CDR3 regions. First-round RT-PCR with HTBI primers amplified the TCR CDR3 region. TCRdb reanalysed the multiplex PCR reads using MiXCR and keeps one entry per CDR3 protein. The sample gives fewer than 800,000 distinct CDR3 sequences, approximately 16% of which show up once; roughly 8% is in the top ten. The source material was blood. The receptor was isolated from a man aged 18 to 30 with Graves' hyperthyroidism.

CDR3 sequence reads: CASSPRQGRYEQYF. The CDR3 DNA sequence: TGTGCCAGCAGCCCCCGACAGGGGAGGTACGAGCAGTACTTC. The chain recombines TRBV7-2 with TRBJ2-7; 8 nucleotides align to TRBD1. Germline values: CDR1 SGHTA, CDR2 FQGNSA. CDR3 length: 14 residues. The J segment lost 4 bases and the V segment lost 5 bases, leaving 7 bases of the junction unmatched.